This is a list of T cell receptor beta chains from one sample in a study of blood T cell repertoires in COVID-19. Generated by immunoSEQ multiplex PCR, the TCRdb table keeps only in-frame clones and is missing some. The table includes about 250,000 clones, around 82% detected once. Sequencing was carried out using peripheral blood. The receptor set was obtained from a human donor with COVID-19, enrolled during active disease. The donor label of this sample is uncertain. The CDR3 runs from the conserved cysteine through the conserved F or W. A D gene is named only where the DNA matches it firmly. Expanded clones get a size class; other rows say once, few or many, or leave the size out.

>-|TRBJ1-1|-|TRBV30
TGTGCCTGGAGCGAACAGGGGAACACTGAAGCTTTCTTT
CAWSEQGNTEAFF
>-|TRBJ1-2|-|TRBV4-1
TGCGCCAGCAGCCAAGGAGGCGGGGACGCGGTGGATGGCTACACCTTC
CASSQGGGDAVDGYTF
>-|TRBJ2-7|TRBD2|TRBV7-9
TGTGCCAGCAGCCCCGGGGGGTACGAGCAGTACTTC
CASSPGGYEQYF
>-|TRBJ2-1|TRBD2|TRBV20-1
TGCAGTGCTAGTACCGGACTAGCGGGAGGGTTCTACAATGAGCAGTTCTTC
CSASTGLAGGFYNEQFF
>-|TRBJ1-1|-|TRBV28
TGTGCCAGCAGCCTGACCCCCGGGGTTGAAGCTTTCTTT
CASSLTPGVEAFF
>-|TRBJ1-4|TRBD1|TRBV6-5
TGTGCCAGCAGGAACAGGGGGTCTAATGAAAAACTGTTTTTT
CASRNRGSNEKLFF
>-|TRBJ2-7|TRBD1|TRBV9
TGTGCCAGCAGCCTCGGACAGGGTTACGAGCAGTACTTC
CASSLGQGYEQYF
>-|TRBJ2-1|TRBD2|TRBV2
TGTGCCAGCACCTTGACTAGCGGGAGTGGCTACAATGAGCAGTTCTTC
CASTLTSGSGYNEQFF
>-|TRBJ2-3|-|TRBV6-5
TGTGCCAGCAGAGGACAACTTCCTAGCACAGATACGCAGTATTTT
CASRGQLPSTDTQYF
>-|TRBJ1-2|-|TRBV11-3
TGTGCCAGCAGCACCCCCCAGGATGGCTACACCTTC
CASSTPQDGYTF
>-|TRBJ2-1|-|TRBV7-3
TGTGCCAGCAGCTACTCCTCGGGGATCCCCTACAATGAGCAGTTCTTC
CASSYSSGIPYNEQFF
>-|TRBJ2-1|-|TRBV9
TGTGCCAGCAGCGTCCAGGGGCTGAGCGGTCCCAATGAGCAGTTCTTC
CASSVQGLSGPNEQFF
>-|TRBJ1-1|-|TRBV27
TGTGCCAGCAGTCTAAGCTTAAGGGGTTTCATGAACACTGAAGCTTTCTTT
CASSLSLRGFMNTEAFF
>-|TRBJ1-2|TRBD1|TRBV4-1
TGCGCCAGCAGCCAAGGGACAGGGGGCTGGTATGGCTACACCTTC
CASSQGTGGWYGYTF
>-|TRBJ2-1|-|TRBV18
TGTGCCAGCTCACCAGGACTCATGAGTTACAATGAGCAGTTCTTC
CASSPGLMSYNEQFF
>once|TRBJ2-1|-|TRBV7-8
TGTGCCAGCAGCGCCATACTAGCTGTCCCCTACAATGAGCAGTTCTTC
CASSAILAVPYNEQFF
>-|TRBJ2-7|-|TRBV6-5
TGTGCCAGCACCCCGACCCGAGGTCCCTACGAGCAGTACTTC
CASTPTRGPYEQYF
>once|TRBJ1-2|TRBD1|TRBV11-2
TGTGCCAGCAGCCCGTTACAGGGGACCGGCTACACCTTC
CASSPLQGTGYTF
>-|TRBJ2-4|-|TRBV21-1
TGTGCCAGTTGGGCGGGACAGGGCACAAACATTCAGTACTTC
CASWAGQGTNIQYF
>few|TRBJ1-2|-|TRBV6-5
TGTGCCAGCGGCTTAGGGGCGTCTTATGGCTACACCTTC
CASGLGASYGYTF
>-|TRBJ2-7|TRBD2|TRBV3-1/TRBV3-2
TGTGCCAGCAGCCAGTTTAGCGGGAGTTCTTACGAGCAGTACTTC
CASSQFSGSSYEQYF
>-|TRBJ2-5|TRBD2|TRBV28
TGTGCCAGCAGTTTAGGAGAACCATTGACTAGCGGGAAGGAGACCCAGTACTTC
CASSLGEPLTSGKETQYF
>-|TRBJ2-3|-|TRBV2
TGTGCCAGCAGTTTAGCGGAAGGAAGCACAGATACGCAGTATTTT
CASSLAEGSTDTQYF
>-|TRBJ1-2|-|TRBV28
TGTGCCAGCAGTCCGATCACAGGGTTATATGGCTACACCTTC
CASSPITGLYGYTF
>-|TRBJ2-5|-|TRBV25-1
TGTGCCAGCAGTGCCCAAACAGCAATCCAAGAGACCCAGTACTTC
CASSAQTAIQETQYF
>-|TRBJ1-1|-|TRBV10-3
TGTGCCATCGGAGGGGATTATGGTACTGAAGCTTTCTTT
CAIGGDYGTEAFF
>-|TRBJ1-4|TRBD1|TRBV27
TGTGCCAGCAGGGGGACAGGGGCATCGGTAACTAATGAAAAACTGTTTTTT
CASRGTGASVTNEKLFF
>-|TRBJ1-2|-|TRBV12-3/TRBV12-4
TGTGCCAGCAGCCCCTCAGGGTACTATGGCTACACCTTC
CASSPSGYYGYTF
>-|TRBJ2-3|TRBD1|TRBV2
TGTGCCAGCACCCCCACAGGGGTAGGCACAGATACGCAGTATTTT
CASTPTGVGTDTQYF
>-|TRBJ2-7|TRBD2|TRBV24-1
TGTGCCACCAGTGAGAAAACCCGGACTAGGTTGGACGAGCAGTACTTC
CATSEKTRTRLDEQYF
>-|TRBJ1-2|-|TRBV2
TGTGCCAGCAGTGAGCAGGGGACCGTTGGCTACACCTTC
CASSEQGTVGYTF
>few|TRBJ1-2|-|TRBV7-2
TGTGCCAGCAGCTCTGCGGAAAGGTTCTCCTATGGCTACACCTTC
CASSSAERFSYGYTF
>few|TRBJ1-3|-|TRBV10-3
TGTGCCATCAGTCCCCTGGACAGACGCCGTGGAAACACCATATATTTT
CAISPLDRRRGNTIYF
>many|TRBJ1-5|TRBD1|TRBV18
TGTGCCAGCTCACCGGGGGACAGGGGCATTAATCAGCCCCAGCATTTT
CASSPGDRGINQPQHF
>-|TRBJ2-1|TRBD2|TRBV9
TGTGCCAGCAGCGAAAGCGGGAGGGGATACAATGAGCAGTTCTTC
CASSESGRGYNEQFF
>-|TRBJ1-1|-|TRBV13
TGTGCCAGCAGCTTAGGCGGTACGAACACTGAAGCTTTCTTT
CASSLGGTNTEAFF
>-|TRBJ1-6|-|TRBV9
TGTGCCAGCAGCGCGACCTACGGGGGTGGTTCACCCCTCCACTTT
CASSATYGGGSPLHF
>-|TRBJ1-5|-|TRBV27
TGTGCCAGCGGGCTACTCGGGGGGAATCAGCCCCAGCATTTT
CASGLLGGNQPQHF
>-|TRBJ1-6|TRBD1|TRBV10-2
TGCGCCAGCGGAGGGACAGGGAATAATTCACCCCTCCACTTT
CASGGTGNNSPLHF
>-|TRBJ2-3|-|TRBV9
TGTGCCAGCAGCGTATTTGCGGGTCGTACAGATACGCAGTATTTT
CASSVFAGRTDTQYF
>-|TRBJ2-7|TRBD1|TRBV18
TGTGCCAGCTCGCGTTCTGGGACAGTAGCCTACGAGCAGTACTTC
CASSRSGTVAYEQYF
>-|TRBJ1-3|TRBD1|TRBV3-1/TRBV3-2
TGTGCCAGCAGCTGGCAGGGGGCGAGGAACACCATATATTTT
CASSWQGARNTIYF
>-|TRBJ2-7|TRBD1|TRBV4-2
TGTGCCAGCAGCCAGGGGACAGGGACCTCCTACGAGCAGTACTTC
CASSQGTGTSYEQYF
>-|TRBJ2-3|-|TRBV11-3
TGTGCCAGCAGTACAGGCTACACAGATACGCAGTATTTT
CASSTGYTDTQYF
>few|TRBJ2-7|TRBD2|TRBV5-1
TGCGCCAGCAGCTTGGCACTAGCGGGAGGATACGACGAGCAGTACTTC
CASSLALAGGYDEQYF
>-|TRBJ1-2|-|TRBV6-5
TGTGCCAGCAGTTACTATCCCAAGCGGGACGGGGTGGGTTACACCTTC
CASSYYPKRDGVGYTF
>once|TRBJ2-1|TRBD1|TRBV2
TGTGCCAGCAGTGGCGACAGGGTTGGTGAGCAGTTCTTC
CASSGDRVGEQFF
>-|TRBJ2-3|-|TRBV6-5
TGTGCCAGCAGCGATTCGGGAGCAGATACGCAGTATTTT
CASSDSGADTQYF
>-|TRBJ2-1|TRBD2|TRBV19
TGTGCCACTAGACTAGCGGGTAACAATGAGCAGTTCTTC
CATRLAGNNEQFF
>-|TRBJ1-5|-|TRBV3-1/TRBV3-2
TGTGCCAGCAGCCAAGAAAATTTAGTTAATGGCAATCAGCCCCAGCATTTT
CASSQENLVNGNQPQHF
>-|TRBJ2-7|TRBD1|TRBV9
TGTGCCAGCAGCGCCTGGACAGGGACCTCCTACGAGCAGTACTTC
CASSAWTGTSYEQYF
>once|TRBJ1-2|-|TRBV3-1/TRBV3-2
TGTGCCAGCAGCCAAGACTTACGAGTCTATGGCTACACCTTC
CASSQDLRVYGYTF
>-|TRBJ1-2|-|TRBV12-3/TRBV12-4
TGTGCCAGCAGTACTAACAGGGTGGGTGGCTACACCTTC
CASSTNRVGGYTF
>-|TRBJ1-1|-|TRBV4-3
TGCGCCAGCAGCCGTCGACAGGTTGATGAAGCTTTCTTT
CASSRRQVDEAFF